This T cell receptor beta chain was obtained from a study of T cells after somatic rescue of genetic block. Trimming shortened V by 2 bases and J by 0 bases, and 14 bases separated the two germline ends. The CDR3 loop spans 17 amino acids. CDR1 and CDR2 from the germline V gene are LGHNA and YSLEER. Sequencing used immunoSEQ multiplex PCR; TCRdb keeps in-frame clones, though not all of them. The sample contains tens of thousands of clones, under 95% of which appear only once. This clonotype was sampled from a man aged 40-50 years. Sequenced material: peripheral blood mononuclear cells (PBMCs). This chain uses TRBV4-3 with TRBJ2-1, with D maybe TRBD1 (5 bases). CDR3 DNA sequence: TGCGCCAGCAGCCAAACGCCCAGGGCCTTCTCCTACAATGAGCAGTTCTTC. It yields the protein CASSQTPRAFSYNEQFF.